A single TCR beta chain is shown here with its context. The target of this receptor is not known. Within one base of it there is no much larger clone, and no base qualities were kept. The data stem from a study of CD8 T cells in Susac syndrome (dated by TCRdb to about 2019). With regard to the full study: Among the sequenced Susac syndrome patients, over five had clinically active disease and eight were in clinical remission. At blood withdrawal, Susac syndrome patients were therapy-naive, treated with corticosteroids (with IVIg additionally given to some), or treated with IVIg alone. The study used repertoire sequencing to test whether antigen drove CD8+ T cell activation and differentiation in Susac syndrome.

Peripheral blood CD8+ and CD4+ T cells from healthy donors, Susac syndrome patients and multiple sclerosis patients were profiled by high-throughput TCR beta sequencing. The Susac syndrome patients fulfilled recently defined diagnostic criteria for definite or probable disease. Bulk CD8+ and CD4+ T cells were purified by magnetic negative isolation, whereas CD8+ TEMRA cells were enriched by FACS. Blood was collected in EDTA tubes and processed within 24 hours, with PBMCs isolated through density gradient centrifugation. PBMCs intended for TCR sequencing were cryopreserved in liquid nitrogen and were subsequently thawed in a 37 degrees C water bath. The sorted or isolated CD4+, CD8+ and CD8+ TEMRA cells reached a purity of at least 90%. RNA was extracted using the RNeasy kit, and roughly 0.45 to 1 microgram was reverse transcribed with random hexamers. TCR beta CDR3 regions were amplified with the immunoSEQ multiplex PCR assay covering 54 Vbeta and 13 Jbeta segments. To correct PCR amplification bias, a synthetic template baseline was used for both primer optimization and computational correction. The study's own analysis went as follows. Reads were annotated to V, D and J genes per IMGT and analyzed with immunoSEQ Analyzer, keeping only productive sequences. Clonality was computed as one minus Shannon entropy normalized by log2 of the number of productive unique sequences. For each patient and control, public and private clones were evaluated within the 100 most prevalent clones. Clones were defined as Susac-specific when absent from the healthy and MS cohorts, from approximately 1,100 published viral clones and from other ImmuneACCESS disease sequences. TCRdb's own reprocessing of the public reads used fastp at Q25 and MiXCR and kept productive beta chains. Every distinct CDR3 protein forms one entry, paired with its most common genes and DNA. TCRdb assigned the V and J calls; the authors' analysis was not used. This sample holds under 250,000 distinct CDR3 sequences; around 93% were observed only once. Roughly 0.14% of the sample rests with the top ten.

On the study overall, not on this receptor specifically: The CD4+ T cell repertoire of patients with Susac syndrome showed no detectable clonal expansion. The TCR sequencing and HLA analysis was acknowledged to have included a relatively small number of individuals.

From the cysteine through the phenylalanine, the CDR3 covers 14 amino acids. The CDR3 DNA has 42 bases and is translated from base 1. From a lookup of the germline V gene, CDR1 and CDR2 are WSHSY and SAAADI. The junction shows trimming of 0 bases on V and 2 bases on J, plus 7 bases between the germline ends. This sequence originates from a human donor with Susac syndrome. The chain was built from TRBV10-2 and TRBJ1-1; no D gene is confidently identified. The sequenced material came from CD4+ T cells from PBMCs. The CDR3 region reads CASSESGSNTEAFF. The sequenced DNA is TGCGCCAGCAGTGAGTCGGGGTCAAACACTGAAGCTTTCTTT.